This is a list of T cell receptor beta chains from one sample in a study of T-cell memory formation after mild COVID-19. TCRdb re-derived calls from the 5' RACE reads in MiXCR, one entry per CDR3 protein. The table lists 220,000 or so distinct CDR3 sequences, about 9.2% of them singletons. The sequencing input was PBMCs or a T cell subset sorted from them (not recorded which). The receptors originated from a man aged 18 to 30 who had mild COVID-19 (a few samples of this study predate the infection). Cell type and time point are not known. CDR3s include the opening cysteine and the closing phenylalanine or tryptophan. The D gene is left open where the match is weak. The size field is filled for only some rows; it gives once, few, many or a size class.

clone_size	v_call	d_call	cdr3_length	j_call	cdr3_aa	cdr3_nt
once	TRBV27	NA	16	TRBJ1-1	CASSFRRRDLNTEAFF	TGTGCCAGCAGTTTCCGCCGCAGGGACTTGAACACTGAAGCTTTCTTT
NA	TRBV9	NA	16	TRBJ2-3	CASSGAGRGGTDTQYF	TGTGCCAGCAGCGGAGCGGGTAGGGGCGGCACAGATACGCAGTATTTT
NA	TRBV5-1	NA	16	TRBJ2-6	CASSPVGAGGANVLTF	TGCGCCAGCAGCCCGGTCGGGGCCGGTGGGGCCAACGTCCTGACTTTC
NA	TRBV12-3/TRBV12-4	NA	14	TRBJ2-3	CASSFSPDADTQYF	TGTGCCAGCAGTTTTAGTCCGGACGCAGATACGCAGTATTTT
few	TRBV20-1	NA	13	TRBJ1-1	CSANRRGGTEAFF	TGCAGTGCTAACAGGCGCGGGGGGACTGAAGCTTTCTTT
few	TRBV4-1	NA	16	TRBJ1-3	CASSPGGMAYGNTIYF	TGCGCCAGCAGCCCTGGGGGTATGGCGTACGGAAACACCATATATTTT
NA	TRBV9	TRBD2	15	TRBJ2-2	CASSWSSGPTGELFF	TGTGCCAGCAGCTGGTCTAGCGGCCCCACCGGGGAGCTGTTTTTT
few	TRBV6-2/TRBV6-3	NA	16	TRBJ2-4	CASSPLVTLAKNIQYF	TGTGCCAGCAGTCCCTTAGTGACCCTAGCCAAAAACATTCAGTACTTC
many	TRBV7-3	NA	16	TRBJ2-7	CASSLTPGRNSYEQYF	TGTGCCAGCAGCTTAACGCCGGGACGCAACTCCTACGAGCAGTACTTC
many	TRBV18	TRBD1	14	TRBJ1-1	CASSQTTGPTEAFF	TGTGCCAGCTCGCAGACGACAGGGCCGACTGAAGCTTTCTTT
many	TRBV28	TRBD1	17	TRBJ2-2	CASRGVLGQGWAGELFF	TGTGCCAGCAGAGGGGTCCTGGGACAGGGTTGGGCCGGGGAGCTGTTTTTT
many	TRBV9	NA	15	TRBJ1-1	CASSPSAGQNTEAFF	TGTGCCAGCAGCCCGAGTGCGGGGCAAAACACTGAAGCTTTCTTT
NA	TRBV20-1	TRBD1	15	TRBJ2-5	CSASGVTGGSETQYF	TGCAGTGCTAGTGGGGTAACAGGGGGGTCAGAGACCCAGTACTTC
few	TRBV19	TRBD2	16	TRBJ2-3	CASNPGIAGTTDTQYF	TGTGCCAGTAACCCCGGGATAGCGGGGACCACAGATACGCAGTATTTT
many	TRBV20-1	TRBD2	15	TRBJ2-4	CSAYSPGRAENIQYF	TGCAGTGCTTACTCTCCAGGGAGGGCGGAAAACATTCAGTACTTC
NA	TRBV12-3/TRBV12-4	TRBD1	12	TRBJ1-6	CASSPGQAPLHF	TGTGCCAGCAGCCCCGGACAGGCCCCCCTCCACTTT
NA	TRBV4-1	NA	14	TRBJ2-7	CASSQGTAPYEQYF	TGCGCCAGCAGCCAAGGAACAGCCCCCTACGAGCAGTACTTC
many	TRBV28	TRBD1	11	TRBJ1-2	CASGTDYGYTF	TGTGCCAGCGGGACAGACTATGGCTACACCTTC
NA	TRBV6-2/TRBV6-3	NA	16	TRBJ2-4	CASSYSKWLTKNIQYF	TGTGCCAGCAGTTACTCGAAATGGCTAACCAAAAACATTCAGTACTTC
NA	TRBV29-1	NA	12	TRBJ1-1	CSAGELNTEAFF	TGCAGCGCGGGAGAGCTGAACACTGAAGCTTTCTTT
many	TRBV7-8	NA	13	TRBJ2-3	CASSHIRSRTQYF	TGTGCCAGCAGCCATATTCGGTCACGGACGCAGTATTTT
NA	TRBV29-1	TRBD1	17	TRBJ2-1	CSVEAIIGQGSYNEQFF	TGCAGCGTTGAAGCTATAATTGGACAGGGATCCTACAATGAGCAGTTCTTC
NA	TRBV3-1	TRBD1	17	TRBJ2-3	CASSLSGTGGASDTQYF	TGTGCCAGCAGCCTATCCGGGACAGGGGGCGCGTCAGATACGCAGTATTTT
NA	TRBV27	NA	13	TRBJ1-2	CASSFRRVGAYTF	TGTGCCAGCAGTTTCCGAAGGGTTGGCGCCTACACCTTC
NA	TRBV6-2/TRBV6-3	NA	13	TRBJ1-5	CASSRRGNQPQHF	TGTGCCAGCAGCCGACGTGGCAATCAGCCCCAGCATTTT
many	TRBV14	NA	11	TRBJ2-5	CASSQQETQYF	TGTGCCAGCAGCCAACAAGAGACCCAGTACTTC
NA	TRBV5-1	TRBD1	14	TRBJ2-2	CASSFTPGQGELFF	TGCGCCAGCAGCTTTACACCGGGACAGGGGGAGCTGTTTTTT
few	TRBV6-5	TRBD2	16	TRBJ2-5	CASSYSTSGGLETQYF	TGTGCCAGCAGTTACTCGACCAGCGGGGGGTTAGAGACCCAGTACTTC
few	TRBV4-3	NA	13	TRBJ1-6	CASSQAYNSPLHF	TGCGCCAGCAGCCAAGCCTATAATTCACCCCTCCACTTT
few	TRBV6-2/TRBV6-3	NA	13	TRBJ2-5	CASNDRPQETQYF	TGTGCCAGCAACGACAGGCCGCAAGAGACCCAGTACTTC
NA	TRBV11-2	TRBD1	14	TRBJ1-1	CASSLSRGELGAFF	TGTGCCAGCAGCTTAAGCAGGGGGGAACTTGGAGCTTTCTTT
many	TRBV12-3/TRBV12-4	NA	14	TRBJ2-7	CASSLGSPAYEQYF	TGTGCCAGCAGTTTGGGGAGCCCGGCCTACGAGCAGTACTTC
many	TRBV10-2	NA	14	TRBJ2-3	CASSESSLQDTQYF	TGCGCCAGCAGTGAGTCGAGTCTCCAAGATACGCAGTATTTT
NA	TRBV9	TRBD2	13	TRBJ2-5	CASSSGLAGAQYF	TGTGCCAGCAGCTCTGGACTAGCGGGGGCCCAGTACTTC
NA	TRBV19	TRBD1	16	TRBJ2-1	CASSSPGQGRPNEQFF	TGTGCCAGTAGTAGCCCGGGACAGGGGCGGCCCAATGAGCAGTTCTTC
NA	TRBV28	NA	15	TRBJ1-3	CASSLYGSSGNTIYF	TGTGCCAGCAGTTTGTACGGAAGCTCTGGAAACACCATATATTTT
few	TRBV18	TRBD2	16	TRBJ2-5	CASSPLSGGYQETQYF	TGTGCCAGCTCACCACTCAGCGGGGGTTACCAAGAGACCCAGTACTTC
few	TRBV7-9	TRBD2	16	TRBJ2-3	CASHKGLAASTDTQYF	TGTGCCAGCCACAAGGGACTAGCGGCTAGCACAGATACGCAGTATTTT
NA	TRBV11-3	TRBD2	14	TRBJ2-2	CASRAGPNTGELFF	TGTGCCAGCCGAGCGGGGCCGAACACCGGGGAGCTGTTTTTT
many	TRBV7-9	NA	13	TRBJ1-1	CASSLDPNTEAFF	TGTGCCAGCAGCTTAGATCCGAACACTGAAGCTTTCTTT